Listed below are T cell receptor beta chains from one sample, sequenced in a study of monozygotic twins with cystic fibrosis. Using immunoSEQ multiplex PCR, the repertoire was profiled, and TCRdb retains in-frame clones only, with some absent. This sample has 25,000 to 35,000 clones; about 82% occur once, and the top ten carry 0.7% to 0.9%. The sample was blood. These receptors all stem from a girl aged 2 to 9 with cystic fibrosis. Both conserved end residues are part of each CDR3. The D gene is left open where the match is weak. For some rows the clone size is stated as once, few or many, or as a class when expanded; others skip it.

TRBV30	few	-	TRBJ1-1	CAWAKQLPINPEAFF	TGTGCCTGGGCTAAACAGCTACCCATCAACCCTGAAGCTTTCTTT
TRBV2	-	TRBD1	TRBJ2-7	CASSNTGVNDEQYF	TGTGCCAGCAGTAATACAGGGGTAAATGACGAGCAGTACTTC
TRBV4-1	-	-	TRBJ1-1	CASSQDQADTEAFF	TGCGCCAGCAGCCAAGATCAAGCGGACACTGAAGCTTTCTTT
TRBV11-2	-	-	TRBJ2-5	CASSREWGSIQYF	TGTGCCAGCAGCCGAGAATGGGGTTCGATCCAGTACTTC
TRBV6-6	-	TRBD1	TRBJ1-4	CASSSWTGGNEKLFF	TGTGCCAGCAGTTCCTGGACAGGGGGGAATGAAAAACTGTTTTTT
TRBV11-3	once	TRBD2	TRBJ2-5	CASSLDGSSGYQETQYF	TGTGCCAGCAGCTTAGATGGGTCTAGCGGATACCAAGAGACCCAGTACTTC
TRBV19	-	-	TRBJ1-1	CASSIGPLDTEAFF	TGTGCCAGTAGTATAGGACCGCTAGACACTGAAGCTTTCTTT
TRBV28	-	-	TRBJ2-1	CASSSGRDSYNEQFF	TGTGCCAGCAGTTCAGGCCGGGACTCATACAATGAGCAGTTCTTC
TRBV7-9	once	TRBD1	TRBJ2-5	CASSSVGQGMETQYF	TGTGCCAGCAGCTCAGTAGGACAGGGTATGGAGACCCAGTACTTC
TRBV29-1	-	TRBD2	TRBJ2-7	CSVVDPLAGGPYEQYF	TGCAGCGTCGTGGACCCCCTAGCGGGAGGGCCCTACGAGCAGTACTTC
TRBV7-2	-	-	TRBJ2-7	CASSLDGRGFYEQYF	TGTGCCAGCAGCTTAGACGGAAGGGGATTCTACGAGCAGTACTTC
TRBV7-9	-	-	TRBJ1-1	CATKQSMNTEAFF	TGTGCCACGAAACAGTCCATGAACACTGAAGCTTTCTTT
TRBV5-1	-	-	TRBJ1-1	CASSLFSASGAEAFF	TGCGCCAGCAGCTTGTTCTCGGCCTCGGGTGCTGAAGCTTTCTTT
TRBV2	-	-	TRBJ2-1	CASSGPGRASYNEQFF	TGTGCCAGCAGTGGGCCCGGGCGGGCGTCCTACAATGAGCAGTTCTTC
TRBV30	-	-	TRBJ2-7	CAWSGGSSPSYEQYF	TGTGCCTGGAGTGGGGGCTCGTCTCCCTCCTACGAGCAGTACTTC
TRBV20-1	-	-	TRBJ1-2	CSARSNYGYTF	TGCAGTGCTAGATCCAACTATGGCTACACCTTC
TRBV2	-	-	TRBJ2-7	CASKVPRGLEQYF	TGTGCCAGCAAAGTCCCACGGGGGCTCGAGCAGTACTTC
TRBV2	-	-	TRBJ1-1	CASSRRENTEAFF	TGTGCCAGCAGTCGCAGGGAGAACACTGAAGCTTTCTTT
TRBV10-3	few	-	TRBJ1-2	CAISDRLVGYGYTF	TGTGCCATCAGTGACAGGTTGGTTGGGTATGGCTACACCTTC
TRBV19	-	TRBD1	TRBJ1-1	CASSNRGKNTEAFF	TGTGCCAGTAGTAACAGGGGAAAGAACACTGAAGCTTTCTTT
TRBV28	-	TRBD2	TRBJ2-7	CASSLALAGGSYEQYF	TGTGCCAGCAGTTTAGCTCTAGCGGGAGGCTCCTACGAGCAGTACTTC
TRBV6-5	-	-	TRBJ1-5	CASSYSFYSNQPQHF	TGTGCCAGCAGTTACAGTTTTTATAGCAATCAGCCCCAGCATTTT
TRBV10-1	-	TRBD1	TRBJ2-5	CASSESRQGAETQYF	TGCGCCAGCAGTGAGAGTAGACAGGGGGCAGAGACCCAGTACTTC
TRBV12-5	-	TRBD2	TRBJ2-5	CASGPRAGGPETQYF	TGTGCTAGTGGTCCCCGAGCGGGAGGGCCGGAGACCCAGTACTTC
TRBV12-5	-	-	TRBJ2-6	CASGLGYSSGANVLTF	TGTGCTAGTGGTTTGGGGTACTCCTCTGGGGCCAACGTCCTGACTTTC
TRBV5-1	-	-	TRBJ2-1	CASSLAGPSKRDEQFF	TGCGCCAGCAGCTTGGCAGGGCCCTCAAAGAGGGATGAGCAGTTCTTC
TRBV15	-	TRBD1	TRBJ1-6	CATSKDGQGASPLHF	TGTGCCACCAGCAAAGACGGACAGGGGGCTTCACCCCTCCACTTT
TRBV4-1	-	TRBD1	TRBJ1-5	CASSQDGTGREQPQHF	TGCGCCAGCAGCCAAGATGGGACAGGGAGGGAACAGCCCCAGCATTTT
TRBV29-1	once	-	TRBJ2-1	CSGVGSYNEQFF	TGCAGCGGGGTCGGCTCCTACAATGAGCAGTTCTTC
TRBV5-4	-	TRBD2	TRBJ2-3	CASSLRGRVADTQYF	TGTGCCAGCAGCTTGCGGGGGAGGGTGGCAGATACGCAGTATTTT
TRBV28	-	-	TRBJ1-5	CASSAGRTNQPQHF	TGTGCCAGCAGTGCGGGACGGACCAATCAGCCCCAGCATTTT
TRBV11-1	-	-	TRBJ1-5	CASSLGGRNQPQHF	TGTGCCAGCAGCCTTGGGGGGCGCAATCAGCCCCAGCATTTT
TRBV19	-	-	TRBJ1-2	CASTGSSHYGYTF	TGTGCCAGTACGGGCAGCAGTCACTATGGCTACACCTTC
TRBV7-2	-	TRBD1	TRBJ1-1	CASSYRGGTGNTEAFF	TGTGCCAGCAGCTATAGGGGTGGGACAGGGAACACTGAAGCTTTCTTT
TRBV2	-	-	TRBJ2-1	CASSVLGTAEQFF	TGTGCCAGCAGTGTGCTCGGGACGGCGGAGCAGTTCTTC
TRBV9	-	-	TRBJ2-2	CASSTRGHPNTGELFF	TGTGCCAGCAGCACCCGTGGGCACCCGAACACCGGGGAGCTGTTTTTT
TRBV27	-	-	TRBJ2-1	CASSYSAESYNEQFF	TGTGCCAGCAGTTATTCAGCGGAATCCTACAATGAGCAGTTCTTC
TRBV30	-	TRBD1	TRBJ1-1	CAWSVRTGKIGDTEAFF	TGTGCCTGGAGTGTACGGACAGGGAAGATCGGGGACACTGAAGCTTTCTTT
TRBV5-8	-	-	TRBJ2-1	CASSWATGVYNEQFF	TGTGCCAGCAGCTGGGCCACGGGAGTTTACAATGAGCAGTTCTTC
TRBV18	-	-	TRBJ2-7	CASSPQQQSYEQYF	TGTGCCAGCTCACCACAGCAGCAATCCTACGAGCAGTACTTC
TRBV18	-	-	TRBJ2-5	CASSLTPRIETQYF	TGTGCCAGCTCACTCACCCCCAGGATCGAGACCCAGTACTTC
TRBV5-1	-	TRBD1	TRBJ1-1	CASSLEGDRNTEAFF	TGCGCCAGCAGCTTGGAAGGGGACAGGAACACTGAAGCTTTCTTT
TRBV5-4	once	-	TRBJ2-3	CASSLGPSTDTQYF	TGTGCCAGCAGCTTGGGGCCTAGCACAGATACGCAGTATTTT
TRBV7-6	-	-	TRBJ1-4	CASSLGPPATNEKLFF	TGTGCCAGCAGCTTAGGACCGCCTGCAACTAATGAAAAACTGTTTTTT
TRBV30	-	-	TRBJ2-5	CAWSGGLQETQYF	TGTGCCTGGAGTGGGGGTCTCCAAGAGACCCAGTACTTC
TRBV6-1	-	-	TRBJ1-1	CACLRASNTEAFF	TGTGCCTGCTTGCGGGCTTCTAACACTGAAGCTTTCTTT
TRBV29-1	-	-	TRBJ2-5	CSGGVQETQYF	TGCAGCGGAGGAGTCCAAGAGACCCAGTACTTC
TRBV19	-	TRBD2	TRBJ2-1	CASSLLAGYNEQFF	TGTGCCAGTAGTTTACTAGCGGGTTACAATGAGCAGTTCTTC
TRBV6-5	-	-	TRBJ1-3	CASSPGTLKGNTIYF	TGTGCCAGCAGTCCCGGGACACTCAAGGGAAACACCATATATTTT
TRBV14	-	-	TRBJ2-1	CASSGIGRTYNEQFF	TGTGCCAGCAGCGGAATAGGGAGGACCTACAATGAGCAGTTCTTC